This section outlines one T cell receptor (beta chain) sequence together with its context. What it recognizes is unknown. ViraFEST expansion of antigen-specific CD4+ T cells with viral peptide pools preceded sequencing. On day 10 of culture, CD4+ T cells were separated out. Convalescent patients had PCR-confirmed SARS-CoV-2 infection between March and December 2020. The data derive from a study of vaccination effects on CD4 cells after COVID-19. For the study at large: Convalescent patients (n = two) were sampled 16 days and one week prevaccination. Overall study findings and caveats: The study, lacking early post-infection timepoints, had few convalescent patients. Late post-vaccination samples showed marked contraction of infection- and vaccine-induced clones.

The assay was immunoSEQ multiplex PCR, and TCRdb's table has in-frame clones only and misses some. The repertoire holds more than 35,000 clones, with around 70% as singletons. The CDR3 runs to 12 residues. Trimming cost V 5 bases and J 2 bases, with 10 bases left between them. CDR1 GTSNPN and CDR2 SVGIG come from the germline V gene (reference sequence). This chain joins TRBV30 and TRBJ2-7, with D perhaps assigned TRBD1 or TRBD2 (6 bases each). The source is a human donor who had a prior SARS-CoV-2 infection. This specimen consisted of CD4+ T cells from PBMCs cultured with a peptide pool, obtained before COVID-19 vaccination. CDR3 region: CAWGGPTYEQYF. The CDR3 region has the DNA TGTGCCTGGGGGGGGCCCACCTACGAGCAGTACTTC.